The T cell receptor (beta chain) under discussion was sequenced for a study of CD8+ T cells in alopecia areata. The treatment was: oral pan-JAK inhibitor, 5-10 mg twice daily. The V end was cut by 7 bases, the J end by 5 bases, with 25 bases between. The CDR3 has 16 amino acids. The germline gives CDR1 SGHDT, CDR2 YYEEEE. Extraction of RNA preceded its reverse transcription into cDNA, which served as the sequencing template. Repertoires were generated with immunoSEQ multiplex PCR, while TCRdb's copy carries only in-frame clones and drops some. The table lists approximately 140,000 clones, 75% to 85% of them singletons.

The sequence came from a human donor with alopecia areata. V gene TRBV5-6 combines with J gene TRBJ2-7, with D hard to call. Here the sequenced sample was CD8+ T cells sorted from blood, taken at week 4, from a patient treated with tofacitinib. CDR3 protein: CASRNGASGIEDEQYF. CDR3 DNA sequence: TGTGCCAGCCGAAATGGAGCGAGTGGCATTGAAGACGAGCAGTACTTC.